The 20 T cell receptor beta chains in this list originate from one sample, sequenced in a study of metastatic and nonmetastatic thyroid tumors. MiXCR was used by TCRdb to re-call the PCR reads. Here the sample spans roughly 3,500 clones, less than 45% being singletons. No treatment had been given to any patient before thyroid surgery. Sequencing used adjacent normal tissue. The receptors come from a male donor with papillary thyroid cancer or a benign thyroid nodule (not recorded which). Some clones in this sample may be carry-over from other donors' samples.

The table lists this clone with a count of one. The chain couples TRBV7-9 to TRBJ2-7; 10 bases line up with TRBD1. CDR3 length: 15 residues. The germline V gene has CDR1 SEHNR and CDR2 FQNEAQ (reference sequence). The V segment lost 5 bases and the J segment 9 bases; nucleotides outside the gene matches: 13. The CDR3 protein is CASSQLRQGALGQYF. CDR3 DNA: TGTGCCAGCAGCCAGCTGCGACAGGGGGCGCTTGGGCAGTACTTC.

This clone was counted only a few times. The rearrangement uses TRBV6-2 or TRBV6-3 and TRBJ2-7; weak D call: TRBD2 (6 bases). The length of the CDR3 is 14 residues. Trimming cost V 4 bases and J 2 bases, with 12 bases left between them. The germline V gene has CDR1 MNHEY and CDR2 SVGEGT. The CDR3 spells CASSSPSGAYEQYF. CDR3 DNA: TGTGCCAGCAGTTCCCCGTCGGGGGCCTACGAGCAGTACTTC.

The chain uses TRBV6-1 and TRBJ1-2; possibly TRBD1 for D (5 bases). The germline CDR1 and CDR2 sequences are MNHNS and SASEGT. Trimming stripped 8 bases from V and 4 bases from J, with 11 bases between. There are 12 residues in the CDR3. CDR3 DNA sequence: TGTGCCAGCGCGCAGGGCGCCTATGGCTACACCTTC. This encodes CASAQGAYGYTF.

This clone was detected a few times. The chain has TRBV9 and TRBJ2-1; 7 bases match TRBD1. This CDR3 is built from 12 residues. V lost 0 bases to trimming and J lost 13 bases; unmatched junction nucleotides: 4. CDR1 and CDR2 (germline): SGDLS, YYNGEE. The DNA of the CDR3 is TGTGCCAGCAGCGTAGGACAGGGATACCAGTTCTTC. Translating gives CASSVGQGYQFF.

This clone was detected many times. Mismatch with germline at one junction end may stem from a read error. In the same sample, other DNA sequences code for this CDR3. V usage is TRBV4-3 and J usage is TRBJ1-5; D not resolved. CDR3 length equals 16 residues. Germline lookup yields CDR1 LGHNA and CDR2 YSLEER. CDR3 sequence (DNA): TGCGCCAGCAGCCAAGAGGCGCGAGGGAGGCATCAGCCCCAACATTTT. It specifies CASSQEARGRHQPQHF.

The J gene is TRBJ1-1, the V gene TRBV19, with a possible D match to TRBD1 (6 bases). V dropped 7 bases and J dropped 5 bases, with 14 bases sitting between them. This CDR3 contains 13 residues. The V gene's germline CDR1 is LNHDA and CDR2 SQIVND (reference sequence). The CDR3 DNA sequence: TGTGCCAGTAAGCAGGGGACGGTAACTGAAGCTTTCTTT. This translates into CASKQGTVTEAFF.

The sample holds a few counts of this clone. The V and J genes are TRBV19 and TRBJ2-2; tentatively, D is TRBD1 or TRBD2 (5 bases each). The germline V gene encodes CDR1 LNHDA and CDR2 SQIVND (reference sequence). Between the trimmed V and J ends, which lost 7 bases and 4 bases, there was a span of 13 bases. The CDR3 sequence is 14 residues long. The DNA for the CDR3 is TGTGCCAGTACCTTTGGGGGTTTCACCGGGGAGCTGTTTTTT. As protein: CASTFGGFTGELFF.

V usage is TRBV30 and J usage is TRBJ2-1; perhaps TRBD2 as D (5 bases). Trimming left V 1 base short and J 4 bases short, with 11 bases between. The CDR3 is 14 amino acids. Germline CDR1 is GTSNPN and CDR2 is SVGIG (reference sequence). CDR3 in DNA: TGTGCCTGGAGTGGGGAGATGGGTTACAATGAGCAGTTCTTC. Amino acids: CAWSGEMGYNEQFF.

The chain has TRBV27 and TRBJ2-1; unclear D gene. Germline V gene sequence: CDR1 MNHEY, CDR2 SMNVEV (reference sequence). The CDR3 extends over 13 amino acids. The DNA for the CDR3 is TGTGGGTGGAGTCCCTCTAACTACAATGAGCAGTTCTTC. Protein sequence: CGWSPSNYNEQFF.

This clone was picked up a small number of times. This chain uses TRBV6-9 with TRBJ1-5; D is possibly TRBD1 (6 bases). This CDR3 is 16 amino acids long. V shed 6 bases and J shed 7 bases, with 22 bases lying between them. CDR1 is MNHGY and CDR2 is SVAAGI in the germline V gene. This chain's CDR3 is CASSQDFGRGGQPQHF. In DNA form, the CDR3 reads TGTGCCAGCAGCCAAGATTTTGGCAGGGGAGGCCAGCCCCAGCATTTT.

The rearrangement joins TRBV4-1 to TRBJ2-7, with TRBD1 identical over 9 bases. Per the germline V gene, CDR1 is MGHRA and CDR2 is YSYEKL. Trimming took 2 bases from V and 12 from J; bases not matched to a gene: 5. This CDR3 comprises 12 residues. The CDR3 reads CASSQSGTGLYF. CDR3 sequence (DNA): TGCGCCAGCAGCCAATCCGGGACAGGGCTGTACTTC.

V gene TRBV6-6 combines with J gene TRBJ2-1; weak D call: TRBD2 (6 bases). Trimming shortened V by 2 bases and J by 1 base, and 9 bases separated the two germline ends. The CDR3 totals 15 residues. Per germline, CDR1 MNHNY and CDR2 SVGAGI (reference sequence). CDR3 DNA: TGTGCCAGCAGTTACGGGGCGGGGTCCTACAATGAGCAGTTCTTC. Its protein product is CASSYGAGSYNEQFF.

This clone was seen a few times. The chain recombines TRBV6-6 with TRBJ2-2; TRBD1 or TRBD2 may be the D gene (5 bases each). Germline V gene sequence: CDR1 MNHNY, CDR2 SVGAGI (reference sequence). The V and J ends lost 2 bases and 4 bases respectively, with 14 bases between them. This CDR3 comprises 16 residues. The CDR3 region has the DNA TGTGCCAGCAGTTACCCTACAGGACTGGGCACCGGGGAGCTGTTTTTT. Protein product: CASSYPTGLGTGELFF.

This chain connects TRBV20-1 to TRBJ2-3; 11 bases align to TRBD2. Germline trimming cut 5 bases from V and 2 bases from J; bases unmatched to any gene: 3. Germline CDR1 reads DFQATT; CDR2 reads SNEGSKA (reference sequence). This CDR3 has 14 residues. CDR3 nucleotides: TGCAGTGCTCCTAGCGGGAGGTACACAGATACGCAGTATTTT. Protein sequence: CSAPSGRYTDTQYF.

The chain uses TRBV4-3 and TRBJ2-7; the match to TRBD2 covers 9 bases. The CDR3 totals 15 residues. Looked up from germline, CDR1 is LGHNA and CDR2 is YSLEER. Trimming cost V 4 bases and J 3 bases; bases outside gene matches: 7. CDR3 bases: TGCGCCAGCAGCCCCCGGGCTAGCGGGATCTACGAGCAGTACTTC. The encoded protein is CASSPRASGIYEQYF.

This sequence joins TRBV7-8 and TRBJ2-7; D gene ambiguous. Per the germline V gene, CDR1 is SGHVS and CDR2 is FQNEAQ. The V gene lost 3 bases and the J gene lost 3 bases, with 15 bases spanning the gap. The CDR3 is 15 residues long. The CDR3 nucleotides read TGTGCCAGCAGCTTCGGGCCACTACCCAACTACGAGCAGTACTTC. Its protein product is CASSFGPLPNYEQYF.

CDR3: CASSDRKAGDQPQHF. The CDR3 DNA reads TGTGCCAGCAGTGATCGTAAGGCTGGGGATCAGCCCCAGCATTTT. The genes are TRBV6-1 and TRBJ1-5; D is undetermined. V was pared by 3 bases and J by 5 bases, with 14 bases between. Per germline, CDR1 MNHNS and CDR2 SASEGT. The CDR3 is 15 residues long.

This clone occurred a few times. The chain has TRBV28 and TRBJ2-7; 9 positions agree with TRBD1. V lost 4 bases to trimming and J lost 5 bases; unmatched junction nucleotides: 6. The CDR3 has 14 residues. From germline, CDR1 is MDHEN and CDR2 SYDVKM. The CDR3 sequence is CASSSGTGRNEQYF. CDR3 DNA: TGTGCCAGCAGTTCCGGGACAGGGAGGAACGAGCAGTACTTC.

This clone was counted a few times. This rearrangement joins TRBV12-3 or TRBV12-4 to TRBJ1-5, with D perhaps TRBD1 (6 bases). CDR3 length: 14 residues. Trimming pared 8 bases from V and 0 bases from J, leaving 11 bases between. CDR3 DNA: TGTGCCAGCCGAGGGGGGAGTAGCAATCAGCCCCAGCATTTT. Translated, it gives CASRGGSSNQPQHF.

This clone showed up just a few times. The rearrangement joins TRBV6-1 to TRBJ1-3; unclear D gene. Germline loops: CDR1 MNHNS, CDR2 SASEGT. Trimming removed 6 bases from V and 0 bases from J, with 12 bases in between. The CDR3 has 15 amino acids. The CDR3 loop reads CASRKDRNSGNTIYF. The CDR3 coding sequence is TGTGCCAGCAGGAAAGACCGCAACTCTGGAAACACCATATATTTT.